The 30 T cell receptor beta chains below all came from one sample that was sequenced in a study of graft-versus-host responses after intestinal transplantation. Assay: immunoSEQ multiplex PCR; the TCRdb copy retains only in-frame clones and omits some. The table includes about 39,000 clones, about 93% detected once. No antigen has been identified for these receptors. This material consisted of unstimulated CD8+ T cells sorted from spleen or lymph node cells, taken before transplant. The receptors derive from a human donor who was the organ donor for an intestinal transplant.

The chain uses TRBV28 and TRBJ2-3; 9 bases match TRBD2. The germline V gene has CDR1 MDHEN and CDR2 SYDVKM. V was clipped by 10 bases and J by 0 bases; unmatched bases: 8. The length of the CDR3 is 15 residues. For the CDR3, the DNA is TGTGCCACCATTAGCGGGAGAAGTAGCACAGATACGCAGTATTTT. It is translated as CATISGRSSTDTQYF.

This chain links TRBV19 with TRBJ2-5, with D unresolved. The CDR3 sequence is 11 residues long. CDR1 is LNHDA, CDR2 SQIVND, per germline (reference sequence). Between the trimmed V and J ends, which lost 5 bases and 7 bases, there was a span of 8 bases. The CDR3 reads CASSLGGTQYF. For the CDR3, the DNA is TGTGCCAGTAGTCTCGGTGGGACCCAGTACTTC.

The chain recombines TRBV27 with TRBJ2-5; D is tentatively TRBD1 or TRBD2 (6 bases each). CDR1 and CDR2 (germline): MNHEY, SMNVEV (reference sequence). Trimming shortened V by 3 bases and J by 4 bases, and 12 bases separated the two germline ends. The CDR3 has 14 amino acids. CDR3 region: CASSLVGGGETQYF. CDR3 coding DNA: TGTGCCAGCAGTTTGGTAGGGGGAGGAGAGACCCAGTACTTC.

V and J are TRBV19 and TRBJ1-2; D is possibly TRBD1 (5 bases). The germline V gene has CDR1 LNHDA and CDR2 SQIVND (reference sequence). The CDR3 length is 13 residues. Trimming cost V 9 bases and J 0 bases, with 11 bases left between them. The CDR3 here is CASQTVTNYGYTF. CDR3 nucleotides: TGTGCCAGCCAGACAGTGACTAACTATGGCTACACCTTC.

The J gene is TRBJ2-7, the V gene TRBV7-9; TRBD2 matches at 14 bases. With 4 bases clipped from V and 0 bases from J, the junction kept 11 bases outside the gene matches. CDR1 is SEHNR and CDR2 is FQNEAQ in the germline V gene (reference sequence). The length of the CDR3 is 19 residues. DNA of the CDR3: TGTGCCAGCAGCTCACCGACTAGCGGGAGGGCCCCTTCCTCCTACGAGCAGTACTTC. Amino acid sequence: CASSSPTSGRAPSSYEQYF.

The chain is built from TRBV5-4 and TRBJ2-5; D perhaps matches TRBD2 (6 bases). The ends were cut back, 2 bases at V and 3 bases at J, with 8 bases in the middle. The germline CDR1 and CDR2 sequences are SGHNT and YYREEE (reference sequence). The CDR3 loop spans 13 amino acids. The CDR3 DNA sequence: TGTGCCAGCAGCTTCATAGCGGAAGAGACCCAGTACTTC. Encoded protein: CASSFIAEETQYF.

The chain couples TRBV6-5 to TRBJ1-2; D uncertain. Germline values: CDR1 MNHEY, CDR2 SVGAGI. V shed 0 bases and J shed 5 bases, with 10 bases lying between them. This CDR3 comprises 14 residues. CDR3 coding DNA: TGTGCCAGCAGTTACTCAGTCCCAAAATATGGCTACACCTTC. Translation: CASSYSVPKYGYTF.

In DNA, the CDR3 is TGTGCCAGCAGCCTTGGGACAGGGTGGGAGCAGTACTTC. Amino acids: CASSLGTGWEQYF. V gene TRBV27 combines with J gene TRBJ2-7; 9 bases are shared with TRBD1. Germline V lookup: CDR1 MNHEY, CDR2 SMNVEV (reference sequence). J was trimmed by 7 bases and V by 6 bases; bases with no gene match: 7. This CDR3 comprises 13 residues.

In the case of this clone: In the same sample, other DNA sequences code for this CDR3. The chain links TRBV7-3 to TRBJ2-2; 7 bases map to TRBD1. This CDR3 spans 17 amino acids. V was pared by 1 base and J by 0 bases, with 5 bases of the junction left unmatched. Germline lookup yields CDR1 SGHTA and CDR2 FQGTGA. The CDR3 DNA reads TGTGCCAGCAGCTTAAGCTGGGGACAGTCGAACACCGGGGAGCTGTTTTTT. Translating it yields CASSLSWGQSNTGELFF.

This clone has more than one count but fewer than ten. The chain uses TRBV9 and TRBJ2-3, with TRBD2 matching 8 bases. The CDR3 covers 16 residues. Per the germline V gene, CDR1 is SGDLS and CDR2 is YYNGEE. With 3 bases clipped from V and 3 bases from J, the junction kept 9 bases outside the gene matches. The CDR3 sequence is CASSGESGSWTDTQYF. CDR3 sequence (DNA): TGTGCCAGCAGCGGGGAGAGCGGGAGTTGGACAGATACGCAGTATTTT.

The V and J genes are TRBV4-1 and TRBJ1-6, with 7 bases that match TRBD1. The trim removed 0 bases at V and 4 bases at J, leaving 6 bases unmatched. The CDR3 consists of 17 residues. Germline CDR1 MGHRA, CDR2 YSYEKL. For the CDR3, the DNA is TGCGCCAGCAGCCAAGATCCACAGGGGAGTTATAATTCACCCCTCCACTTT. Translation gives CASSQDPQGSYNSPLHF.

The chain uses TRBV7-8 and TRBJ2-5; D not resolved. Trimming removed 4 bases at V and 3 bases at J, with 9 bases between. This CDR3 spans 13 amino acids. Germline V CDR1 and CDR2: SGHVS, FQNEAQ. The CDR3 DNA follows: TGTGCCAGCAGCTGGGCTAGGGAAGAGACCCAGTACTTC. Protein sequence: CASSWAREETQYF.

The chain employs TRBV5-5 and TRBJ2-7, with 7 bases matching TRBD2. The CDR3 covers 15 residues. V trimming: 4 bases; J trimming: 1 base; junction bases outside the gene matches: 8. Germline CDR1 and CDR2: SGHKS and YYEKEE (reference sequence). The CDR3 coding sequence is TGTGCCAGCAGCCCCTGGGGGGGGTCTTCCTACGAGCAGTACTTC. Residues: CASSPWGGSSYEQYF.

The chain employs TRBV28 and TRBJ1-1, with 9 bases matching TRBD1. Germline V gene sequence: CDR1 MDHEN, CDR2 SYDVKM. V was clipped by 2 bases and J by 0 bases; unmatched bases: 7. This CDR3 has 17 amino acids. CDR3 nucleotides: TGTGCCAGCAGTTTAGGTTGGACAGGGGATCTGAACACTGAAGCTTTCTTT. As protein: CASSLGWTGDLNTEAFF.

The J gene is TRBJ2-1, the V gene TRBV28; possible D gene TRBD2, 5 bases. The CDR3 consists of 14 residues. Germline V lookup: CDR1 MDHEN, CDR2 SYDVKM. The V gene lost 5 bases and the J gene lost 5 bases, with 13 bases spanning the gap. CDR3 in amino acids: CASSQRTYHNEQFF. The CDR3 DNA is TGTGCCAGCAGTCAAAGGACTTATCACAATGAGCAGTTCTTC.

The chain is built from TRBV28 and TRBJ1-2; 7 nucleotides line up with TRBD1. This CDR3 region has 15 residues. The trim removed 6 bases at V and 4 bases at J, leaving 11 bases unmatched. CDR1 and CDR2 from the germline V gene are MDHEN and SYDVKM. CDR3 loop: CASRPDRAPFYGYTF. The CDR3 region has the DNA TGTGCCAGCAGACCTGACAGGGCCCCTTTCTATGGCTACACCTTC.

The V call is TRBV7-9, the J call TRBJ2-7; D tentatively fits TRBD1 or TRBD2 (5 bases each). This CDR3 is built from 15 residues. Trimming left V 5 bases short and J 3 bases short, with 17 bases between. The germline gives CDR1 SEHNR, CDR2 FQNEAQ (reference sequence). The CDR3 DNA is TGTGCCAGCAGCCTCAAGGGGAGTAGAAACTACGAGCAGTACTTC. Translated: CASSLKGSRNYEQYF.

V gene TRBV7-9 combines with J gene TRBJ2-2; 8 nucleotides line up with TRBD1. Trimming removed 2 bases from V and 3 bases from J; junction bases left unmatched: 14. CDR3 length: 19 amino acids. Germline CDR1 SEHNR, CDR2 FQNEAQ (reference sequence). CDR3 sequence: CASSLPRTGSKGDTGELFF. For the CDR3, the DNA is TGTGCCAGCAGCTTACCTAGGACAGGGTCTAAGGGCGACACCGGGGAGCTGTTTTTT.

The chain carries TRBV21-1 and TRBJ2-7. TRBV21-1 has pseudogene status. CDR3 size: 10 residues. CDR3 loop: CASSKDEQYF. The CDR3 DNA sequence: TGTGCCAGCAGCAAAGACGAGCAGTACTTC.

V is TRBV30 and J is TRBJ1-3; TRBD1 aligns across 8 bases. The junction had 11 bases not matched to a gene; V was cut back by 0 bases and J by 4 bases. CDR3 length: 17 residues. Per the germline V gene, CDR1 is GTSNPN and CDR2 is SVGIG (reference sequence). The CDR3: CAWSVLGTGPRGNTIYF. CDR3 DNA sequence: TGTGCCTGGAGTGTACTTGGGACAGGCCCTCGGGGAAACACCATATATTTT.

This chain connects TRBV13 to TRBJ2-7; 15 bases agree with TRBD2. Germline V lookup: CDR1 PRHDT, CDR2 FYEKMQ (reference sequence). The CDR3 runs 18 residues. V gave up 4 bases and J gave up 2 bases; unmatched junction bases: 9. The CDR3 spells CASSSRTSGRALAYEQYF. As DNA, the CDR3 is TGTGCCAGCAGCTCCCGGACTAGCGGGAGGGCCCTCGCCTACGAGCAGTACTTC.

The gene calls are TRBV30 and TRBJ1-2; possible D gene TRBD1, 6 bases. V was shortened by 2 bases and J by 5 bases, with 9 bases between the two germline ends. CDR1 and CDR2 (germline): GTSNPN, SVGIG (reference sequence). The CDR3 sequence is 12 residues long. The CDR3 sequence is CAWSPTGYGYTF. CDR3 in DNA: TGTGCCTGGAGTCCAACAGGGTATGGCTACACCTTC.

The rearrangement links TRBV4-3 to TRBJ1-1; D not resolved. CDR1 is LGHNA, CDR2 YSLEER, per germline. Trimming cost V 0 bases and J 1 base, with 6 bases left between them. CDR3 size: 14 residues. The CDR3 reads CASSQEGSNTEAFF. DNA of the CDR3: TGCGCCAGCAGCCAAGAGGGCTCGAACACTGAAGCTTTCTTT.

This clone was seen more than once but under ten times. This sequence joins TRBV4-2 and TRBJ1-4; no clear D. V was pared by 3 bases and J by 6 bases, with 5 bases between. From germline, CDR1 is LGHNA and CDR2 YNFKEQ. The CDR3 sequence is 12 residues long. In DNA form, the CDR3 reads TGTGCCAGCAGCCAGCCGGATGAAAAACTGTTTTTT. Its protein is CASSQPDEKLFF.

The genes are TRBV7-9 and TRBJ2-5; D ambiguous. The germline V and J ends were trimmed by 5 bases and 4 bases, with 17 bases remaining between them. The V gene's germline CDR1 is SEHNR and CDR2 FQNEAQ (reference sequence). The CDR3 covers 15 residues. CDR3 DNA: TGTGCCAGCAGCACAAGACAACGGCCGGGAGAGACCCAGTACTTC. It yields the protein CASSTRQRPGETQYF.

This chain uses TRBV6-1 with TRBJ2-7, with 10 bases fitting TRBD1. The V segment lost 7 bases and the J segment 4 bases; nucleotides outside the gene matches: 10. This CDR3 comprises 15 residues. The germline V gene has CDR1 MNHNS and CDR2 SASEGT. The CDR3 here is CASKTRTGGIYEQYF. Written as DNA, the CDR3 is TGTGCCAGCAAAACCCGGACAGGGGGTATTTACGAGCAGTACTTC.

J is TRBJ2-3 and V is TRBV7-8; 9 positions agree with TRBD2. The germline V gene encodes CDR1 SGHVS and CDR2 FQNEAQ. Germline trimming cut 6 bases from V and 4 bases from J; bases unmatched to any gene: 8. The CDR3 runs 15 residues. This CDR3 is CASRKTSGTADTQYF. CDR3 DNA sequence: TGTGCCAGCAGGAAGACTAGCGGTACAGCAGATACGCAGTATTTT.

J is TRBJ2-1 and V is TRBV4-1, with 7 bases fitting TRBD2. Losses at the gene ends were 2 bases for V and 1 base for J; bases not matched to a gene: 8. The CDR3 sequence is 17 residues long. Germline lookup yields CDR1 MGHRA and CDR2 YSYEKL. The CDR3 region has the DNA TGCGCCAGCAGCCAACCTCGGGGAGGGCCGTCCTACAATGAGCAGTTCTTC. This sequence encodes CASSQPRGGPSYNEQFF.

The rearrangement uses TRBV7-6 and TRBJ2-5, with D uncertain. The CDR3 totals 13 residues. Germline-derived CDR1 and CDR2 are SGHVS and FNYEAQ. The germline V and J ends were trimmed by 5 bases and 7 bases, with 14 bases remaining between them. The CDR3 loop is CASSLDGDWTQYF. The CDR3 DNA reads TGTGCCAGCAGCCTGGATGGCGATTGGACCCAGTACTTC. The whole variable domain, filled in from reference TRBV7-6 and TRBJ2-5, reads GAGVSQSPRYKVTKRGQDVALRCDPISGHVSLYWYRQALGQGPEFLTYFNYEAQQDKSGLPNDRFSAERPEGSISTLTIQRTEQRDSAMYRCASSLDGDWTQYFGPGTRLLVL.

This clone was seen more than once but under ten times. This chain connects TRBV7-9 to TRBJ2-7, with TRBD2 identical over 8 bases. The CDR3 has 14 residues. V shed 5 bases, J shed 3 bases, and the junction held 6 bases outside the gene matches. Germline values: CDR1 SEHNR, CDR2 FQNEAQ (reference sequence). Here the CDR3 DNA reads TGTGCCAGCAGCACCAGCGGGAGAGTCTACGAGCAGTACTTC. This sequence encodes CASSTSGRVYEQYF.